Shown below are 21 T cell receptor beta chains from a single sample sequenced in a study of blood T cell repertoires in COVID-19. Method: immunoSEQ multiplex PCR; TCRdb's copy keeps in-frame clones and lacks some. This sample has some 200,000 clones, with around 94% found just once. Sequencing input: peripheral blood. All receptors come from a young man with COVID-19, enrolled during active disease.

This chain connects TRBV30 to TRBJ1-6; no definite D call. Trimming shortened V by 4 bases and J by 0 bases, and 10 bases separated the two germline ends. Germline loops: CDR1 GTSNPN, CDR2 SVGIG (reference sequence). CDR3 length: 15 residues. The DNA for the CDR3 is TGTGCCTGGACTACAGAAAGCTCCTATAATTCACCCCTCCACTTT. Encoded protein: CAWTTESSYNSPLHF.

The V gene is TRBV10-2, the J gene TRBJ2-7; 8 bases are a match to TRBD2. Trimming removed 3 bases from V and 0 bases from J; junction bases left unmatched: 4. Per the germline V gene, CDR1 is WSHSY and CDR2 is SAAADI. The CDR3 runs 15 residues. The CDR3 sequence: CASSDSGASSYEQYF. CDR3 sequence (DNA): TGCGCCAGCAGTGATAGCGGGGCCTCCTCCTACGAGCAGTACTTC.

V usage is TRBV27 and J usage is TRBJ2-2; a possible D gene is TRBD1 (6 bases). V was clipped by 5 bases and J by 10 bases, with 11 bases between them. CDR3 size: 12 residues. Per the germline V gene, CDR1 is MNHEY and CDR2 is SMNVEV (reference sequence). The CDR3 bases are TGTGCCAGCAGTCCCGGACAGCCGGAGCTGTTTTTT. As protein: CASSPGQPELFF.

The chain links TRBV5-1 to TRBJ2-1, with unresolved D. The V end lost 0 bases, the J end lost 8 bases, and 12 bases lay between the germline ends. CDR3 length equals 14 residues. Germline CDR1 SGHRS, CDR2 YFSETQ. DNA of the CDR3: TGCGCCAGCAGCTTGGTCCTATCGTCCGATGAGCAGTTCTTC. Protein: CASSLVLSSDEQFF.

The CDR3 bases are TGTGCCAGCAGCCCTAGACAGGGAATCGGCTACACCTTC. This encodes CASSPRQGIGYTF. The chain joins TRBV11-1 to TRBJ1-2, with 7 bases lining up with TRBD1. This CDR3 contains 13 residues. V was pared by 5 bases and J by 8 bases, with 8 bases of the junction left unmatched. The germline CDR1 and CDR2 sequences are SGHAT and FQDESV (reference sequence).

This rearrangement joins TRBV25-1 to TRBJ1-4; 8 positions match TRBD1. The V gene end was trimmed by 9 bases and the J gene end by 5 bases; junction bases not matched to a gene: 5. Germline loops: CDR1 MGHDK, CDR2 SYGVNS. This CDR3 region has 13 residues. The CDR3, as DNA: TGTGCCAGTGGACAGGGCCGAAATGAAAAACTGTTTTTT. Protein: CASGQGRNEKLFF.

The chain employs TRBV6-6 and TRBJ1-6; 7 positions match TRBD1. The CDR3 is 16 amino acids. V was clipped by 5 bases and J by 6 bases; unmatched bases: 10. Germline V gives CDR1 MNHNY, CDR2 SVGAGI (reference sequence). CDR3: CASSRLFRDSNSPLHF. In DNA form, the CDR3 reads TGTGCCAGCAGTCGATTATTCCGGGACAGTAATTCACCCCTCCACTTT.

In nucleotides, the CDR3 is TGCGCCAGCAGCGACGGCCAGGGCTATGGCTACACCTTC. Translating it yields CASSDGQGYGYTF. V usage is TRBV10-1 and J usage is TRBJ1-2, with D tentatively TRBD1 (5 bases). Germline assignment: CDR1 WNHNN and CDR2 SYGVQD (reference sequence). V was trimmed by 6 bases and J by 4 bases, leaving 12 bases between them. This CDR3 contains 13 residues.

V gene TRBV5-4 combines with J gene TRBJ1-1; D is possibly TRBD1 (6 bases). Trimming cost V 3 bases and J 0 bases, with 12 bases left between them. The CDR3 loop spans 15 amino acids. Germline V CDR1 and CDR2: SGHNT, YYREEE (reference sequence). The CDR3 DNA reads as TGTGCCAGCAGCTCGGGCGGGGGGCTGAACACTGAAGCTTTCTTT. Translated: CASSSGGGLNTEAFF.

V is TRBV7-9 and J is TRBJ2-1; 7 positions agree with TRBD2. The CDR3 is 14 residues long. CDR1 and CDR2 (germline): SEHNR, FQNEAQ (reference sequence). With 1 base clipped from V and 8 bases from J, the junction kept 5 bases outside the gene matches. Here the CDR3 DNA reads TGTGCCAGCAGCTTAGGTGCGGGGGTATATGAGCAGTTCTTC. Its protein product is CASSLGAGVYEQFF.

This clone occurred once. This chain connects TRBV30 to TRBJ2-3; 8 bases fit TRBD2. The junction had 7 bases not matched to a gene; V was cut back by 5 bases and J by 0 bases. The V gene's germline CDR1 is GTSNPN and CDR2 SVGIG (reference sequence). The CDR3 consists of 15 residues. CDR3 protein: CAWSGGGTSTDTQYF. The DNA of the CDR3 is TGTGCCTGGTCTGGCGGGGGGACTAGCACAGATACGCAGTATTTT.

The rearrangement joins TRBV13 to TRBJ2-2, with D possibly matching TRBD2 (7 bases). This CDR3 has 17 amino acids. V lost 0 bases, J lost 5 bases, and 16 bases lay in between. Germline V CDR1 and CDR2: PRHDT, FYEKMQ (reference sequence). The CDR3: CASSLGPGGRWTGELFF. The CDR3 DNA reads as TGTGCCAGCAGCTTAGGTCCCGGGGGGCGATGGACCGGGGAGCTGTTTTTT.

The chain employs TRBV7-2 and TRBJ2-5; 8 bases map to TRBD2. Germline V lookup: CDR1 SGHTA, CDR2 FQGNSA. Trimming took 5 bases from V and 6 from J; bases not matched to a gene: 8. This CDR3 contains 14 residues. CDR3 amino acids: CASSPPGGPKTQYF. DNA for the CDR3: TGTGCCAGCAGCCCCCCGGGGGGGCCGAAGACCCAGTACTTC.

The rearrangement joins TRBV2 to TRBJ1-5; TRBD1 might be the D (6 bases). V was clipped by 4 bases and J by 3 bases, with 10 bases between them. Germline V gene sequence: CDR1 SNHLY, CDR2 FYNNEI. CDR3 length: 14 amino acids. CDR3 in DNA: TGTGCCAGCAGTGTCGACAGGTTCAATCAGCCCCAGCATTTT. Amino acids: CASSVDRFNQPQHF.

The chain employs TRBV6-1 and TRBJ2-5; D possibly corresponds to TRBD1 (5 bases). Trimming took off 2 bases at V and 5 bases at J, with 12 bases between the two ends. Germline assignment: CDR1 MNHNS and CDR2 SASEGT. This CDR3 contains 14 residues. CDR3 protein: CASSERTQGETQYF. In DNA form, the CDR3 reads TGTGCCAGCAGTGAAAGGACGCAGGGTGAGACCCAGTACTTC.

V and J are TRBV12-3 or TRBV12-4 and TRBJ1-2; D is undetermined. V lost 3 bases, J lost 5 bases, and 10 bases lay in between. There are 13 residues in the CDR3. The DNA for the CDR3 is TGTGCCAGCAGTTTGGGCAGCCCATATGGCTACACCTTC. Its protein product is CASSLGSPYGYTF.

The V gene is TRBV24-1, the J gene TRBJ2-2, with 15 positions matching TRBD2. Germline V CDR1 and CDR2: KGHDR, SFDVKD. The CDR3 has 18 amino acids. The trim removed 4 bases at V and 5 bases at J, leaving 7 bases unmatched. As DNA, the CDR3 is TGTGCCACCAGTGACAGGACTAGCGGGGGGGCCGATACCGGGGAGCTGTTTTTT. Translated, it gives CATSDRTSGGADTGELFF.

This clone was counted a single time. Additional DNA sequences in this sample encode the identical CDR3. The chain joins TRBV18 to TRBJ2-5, with 8 bases lining up with TRBD1. The CDR3 is 15 residues long. With 3 bases clipped from V and 0 bases from J, the junction kept 3 bases outside the gene matches. Germline V CDR1 and CDR2: KGHSH, LQKENI. The CDR3 DNA sequence: TGTGCCAGCTCACCCTTGACAGGGGACCAAGAGACCCAGTACTTC. The encoded protein is CASSPLTGDQETQYF.

This sequence joins TRBV6-4 and TRBJ1-1; no firm D call. Trimming left V 4 bases short and J 10 bases short, with 7 bases between. Germline loops: CDR1 MRHNA, CDR2 SNTAGT. The CDR3 covers 10 residues. The CDR3, as DNA: TGTGCCAGCAGTGGGTACGGAGCTTTCTTT. It codes for CASSGYGAFF.

The CDR3 loop is CASSGTGGAYNEQFF. In DNA, the CDR3 is TGTGCCAGCAGTGGAACAGGGGGTGCCTACAATGAGCAGTTCTTC. The rearrangement joins TRBV2 to TRBJ2-1; TRBD1 aligns across 8 bases. The CDR3 runs to 15 residues. The ends lost 4 bases at V and 2 bases at J; junction bases unmatched: 4. CDR1 and CDR2 from the germline V gene are SNHLY and FYNNEI.

The genes are TRBV5-4 and TRBJ1-1, with a possible D match to TRBD1 (6 bases). Trimming shortened V by 4 bases and J by 6 bases, and 22 bases separated the two germline ends. Germline V lookup: CDR1 SGHNT, CDR2 YYREEE (reference sequence). This CDR3 region has 16 residues. CDR3 region: CASSPPGGFNVPEAFF. The CDR3 DNA is TGTGCCAGCAGCCCACCGGGGGGCTTTAATGTCCCTGAAGCTTTCTTT.